This T cell receptor beta chain was sequenced during a study of blood T cell repertoires in COVID-19. Overall study: Italy, Spain and the United States were the sources of the convalescent and acute COVID-19 samples. T cells, B-cell-depleted T cells, or PBMCs provided the cDNA or gDNA that served as material.

The CDR3 loop spans 15 amino acids. Looked up from germline, CDR1 is MNHEY and CDR2 is SMNVEV (reference sequence). The trim removed 3 bases at V and 3 bases at J, leaving 7 bases unmatched. Methods used by the authors: Amplified reference gene primers provided the basis for estimating nucleated cell counts. Repertoires were generated with immunoSEQ multiplex PCR, while TCRdb's copy carries only in-frame clones and drops some. Clonal size and the V and J genes are those of that table, whereas D and trimming came from the DNA. The repertoire holds hundreds of thousands of clones, 88% seen once, with about 7% in the top ten.

The TCR was taken from a woman aged 30 to 39 who had recovered from COVID-19. The chain joins TRBV27 to TRBJ2-7; 8 bases fit TRBD1. The specimen sequenced was peripheral blood. For the CDR3, the DNA is TGTGCCAGCAGTTTTATAGGGACAGGAAACTACGAGCAGTACTTC. It codes for CASSFIGTGNYEQYF.